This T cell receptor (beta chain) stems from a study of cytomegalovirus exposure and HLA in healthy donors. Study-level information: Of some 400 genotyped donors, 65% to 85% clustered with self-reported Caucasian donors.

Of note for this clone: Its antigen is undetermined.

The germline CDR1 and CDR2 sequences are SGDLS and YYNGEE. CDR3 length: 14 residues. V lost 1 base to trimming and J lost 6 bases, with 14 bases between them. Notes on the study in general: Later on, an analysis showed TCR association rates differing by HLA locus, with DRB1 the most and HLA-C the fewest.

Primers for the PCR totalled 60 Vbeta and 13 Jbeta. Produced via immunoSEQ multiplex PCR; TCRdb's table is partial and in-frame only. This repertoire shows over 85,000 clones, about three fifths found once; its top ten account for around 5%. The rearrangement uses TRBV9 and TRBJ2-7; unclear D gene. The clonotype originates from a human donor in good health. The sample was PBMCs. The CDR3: CASSVSSGPGEQYF. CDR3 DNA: TGTGCCAGCAGCGTATCGTCAGGTCCAGGCGAGCAGTACTTC.